Following are 7 T cell receptor beta chains from one sample sequenced in a study of T cells after yellow fever vaccination. A single record per CDR3 protein comes from TCRdb applying MiXCR to the 5' RACE reads. In the table there are a few hundred thousand distinct CDR3 sequences, roughly 7.2% of which are singletons. This sample comprised CD4+ T cells sorted from PBMCs, obtained 15 days after the yellow fever booster vaccination. The receptor source for this set is a man aged 25-45 years who received the YFV17D yellow fever vaccine.

This clonotype has just a few counts. The chain joins TRBV4-3 to TRBJ2-1; TRBD2 matches at 8 bases. The J segment lost 4 bases and the V segment lost 3 bases, leaving 11 bases of the junction unmatched. The length of the CDR3 is 17 residues. Germline V gene lookup returns CDR1 LGHNA and CDR2 YSLEER. The CDR3 protein is CASSHKGSSGKYNEQFF. As DNA, the CDR3 is TGCGCCAGCAGCCATAAAGGGAGTAGCGGGAAGTACAATGAGCAGTTCTTC.

This clonotype was seen many times. V usage is TRBV18 and J usage is TRBJ2-7; D call uncertain. Germline values: CDR1 KGHSH, CDR2 LQKENI. Trimming took 3 bases from V and 4 from J, leaving 10 bases between them. The length of the CDR3 is 13 residues. The CDR3 region is CASSPAAGYEQYF. In DNA, the CDR3 is TGTGCCAGCTCACCCGCAGCCGGTTACGAGCAGTACTTC. The variable domain in full, with the rest retrieved from reference TRBV18 and TRBJ2-7, is NAGVMQNPRHLVRRRGQEARLRCSPMKGHSHVYWYRQLPEEGLKFMVYLQKENIIDESGMPKERFSAEFPKEGPSILRIQQVVRGDSAAYFCASSPAAGYEQYFGPGTRLTVT.

The rearrangement joins TRBV6-5 to TRBJ2-1; 7 bases match TRBD2. The CDR3 totals 14 residues. V shed 8 bases, J shed 3 bases, and the junction held 7 bases outside the gene matches. Germline CDR1 MNHEY, CDR2 SVGAGI. CDR3 in amino acids: CASRVAGVYNEQFF. The CDR3 coding sequence is TGTGCCAGCCGGGTGGCGGGAGTCTACAATGAGCAGTTCTTC.

V and J are TRBV7-2 and TRBJ2-3, with 10 bases aligning to TRBD2. Germline CDR1 SGHTA, CDR2 FQGNSA. The CDR3 consists of 16 residues. V was pared by 0 bases and J by 5 bases, with 5 bases of the junction left unmatched. This CDR3 reads CASSLAASGSLDTQYF. CDR3 nucleotides: TGTGCCAGCAGCTTAGCCGCTAGCGGGAGTTTAGATACGCAGTATTTT.

This clonotype was counted many times. J is TRBJ1-6 and V is TRBV7-9; a weak D match, TRBD1 (6 bases). The CDR3 has 16 residues. V lost 5 bases and J lost 10, with 21 bases in between. Germline V gene sequence: CDR1 SEHNR, CDR2 FQNEAQ (reference sequence). The CDR3 reads CASSGAGQRDLSPLHF. As DNA, the CDR3 is TGTGCCAGCAGCGGCGCGGGACAAAGGGATCTGTCACCCCTCCACTTT. Full variable domain (remainder filled in from reference TRBV7-9 and TRBJ1-6): DTGVSQNPRHKITKRGQNVTFRCDPISEHNRLYWYRQTLGQGPEFLTYFQNEAQLEKSRLLSDRFSAERPKGSFSTLEIQRTEQGDSAMYLCASSGAGQRDLSPLHFGNGTRLTVT.

The genes are TRBV20-1 and TRBJ2-1, with a possible D match to TRBD1 (5 bases). V was trimmed by 6 bases and J by 11 bases, leaving 26 bases between them. Per germline, CDR1 DFQATT and CDR2 SNEGSKA (reference sequence). The CDR3 totals 15 residues. CDR3 residues: CSADAGLDISSQQFF. The CDR3 nucleotides read TGCAGTGCGGATGCCGGGCTGGACATTTCAAGTCAGCAGTTCTTC.

Only a few counts were recorded for this clonotype. The chain couples TRBV7-8 to TRBJ1-1; D possibly corresponds to TRBD1 (5 bases). Looked up from germline, CDR1 is SGHVS and CDR2 is FQNEAQ. The CDR3 is 15 amino acids. Trimming cost V 3 bases and J 5 bases, with 16 bases left between them. CDR3 DNA: TGTGCCAGCAGCTTTGACACGGGGGGTCGAACTGAAGCTTTCTTT. Translating it yields CASSFDTGGRTEAFF.